What follows are 18 T cell receptor beta chains derived from one specimen sequenced in a study of Graves' ophthalmopathy and Graves' hyperthyroidism. RNA transcripts yielded amplified TCR beta CDR3 regions. An initial RT-PCR round employing HTBI primers preceded a second-round multiplex PCR. TCRdb ran MiXCR on the multiplex PCR reads and lists one entry per CDR3 protein. The sample records more than 1,000,000 distinct CDR3 sequences, about 40% being singletons. The sample comprised peripheral blood or thyroid tissue (not recorded which). The receptors stem from an adult man with Graves' hyperthyroidism.

This clonotype was detected many times. The chain couples TRBV20-1 to TRBJ2-5, with D perhaps TRBD2 (5 bases). This CDR3 has 16 amino acids. Germline values: CDR1 DFQATT, CDR2 SNEGSKA (reference sequence). Trimming shortened V by 0 bases and J by 9 bases, and 23 bases separated the two germline ends. CDR3 in amino acids: CSARDYGLSTKGPQYF. CDR3 coding DNA: TGCAGTGCTAGAGATTACGGACTTTCGACTAAGGGCCCCCAGTACTTC.

This clonotype was detected many times. CDR3: CASSPRTATSYEQYF. The CDR3 DNA is TGTGCCAGCAGCCCTAGGACAGCCACCTCCTACGAGCAGTACTTC. This chain connects TRBV7-8 to TRBJ2-7; D possibly corresponds to TRBD1 (6 bases). The length of the CDR3 is 15 residues. Germline V gives CDR1 SGHVS, CDR2 FQNEAQ. V lost 5 bases to trimming and J lost 0 bases, with 14 bases between them.

This clonotype showed up many times. The chain recombines TRBV7-9 with TRBJ1-2; 7 nucleotides match TRBD1. Germline trimming cut 5 bases from V and 8 bases from J; bases unmatched to any gene: 8. CDR3 length equals 13 residues. The V gene's germline CDR1 is SEHNR and CDR2 FQNEAQ (reference sequence). CDR3 sequence (DNA): TGTGCCAGCAGCCAGTGGGGGACAGTGGGCTACACCTTC. It is translated as CASSQWGTVGYTF.

This clonotype has at least ten counts. The chain joins TRBV7-9 to TRBJ2-5; maybe TRBD2 (6 bases). Trimming cost V 7 bases and J 3 bases, with 18 bases left between them. The CDR3 sequence is 15 residues long. Germline V CDR1 and CDR2: SEHNR, FQNEAQ (reference sequence). The CDR3 DNA follows: TGTGCCAGCAAGGATTGGGAGGTACCAGAAGAGACCCAGTACTTC. Amino acids: CASKDWEVPEETQYF.

The genes are TRBV20-1 and TRBJ1-3; D perhaps matches TRBD1 (6 bases). Germline CDR1 reads DFQATT; CDR2 reads SNEGSKA (reference sequence). Trimming stripped 2 bases from V and 0 bases from J, with 17 bases between. The CDR3 consists of 17 residues. CDR3 coding DNA: TGCAGTGCTAGAAGGAGCGGGACACTCAACTCTGGAAACACCATATATTTT. Protein: CSARRSGTLNSGNTIYF.

This clonotype was seen at least ten times. The gene calls are TRBV2 and TRBJ2-7; no firm D call. V was cut by 0 bases and J by 4 bases, with 10 bases left in between. Germline V gene lookup returns CDR1 SNHLY and CDR2 FYNNEI. There are 14 residues in the CDR3. The CDR3 DNA reads TGTGCCAGCAGTGAAGCTTCCTCCCTGTACGAGCAGTACTTC. Amino acid sequence: CASSEASSLYEQYF.

This clonotype was observed a few times. Germline is not matched at one junction end, which may reflect a read error. V gene TRBV20-1 combines with J gene TRBJ1-1; D call uncertain. Germline lookup yields CDR1 DFQATT and CDR2 SNEGSKA (reference sequence). This CDR3 contains 12 residues. CDR3 in DNA: TGCAGTGAACTACAGAGGAACGCTGAAGCTTTCTTT. It specifies CSELQRNAEAFF.

This clonotype was counted a single time. An end of the junction does not agree with germline; a read error may underlie this. V is TRBV6-2 or TRBV6-3 and J is TRBJ2-5, with 8 bases fitting TRBD1. CDR1 is MNHEY and CDR2 is SVGEGT in the germline V gene. The CDR3 length is 14 residues. In DNA form, the CDR3 reads TGTGCCAGCAGAACGACAGGGGACCAAGAGATCCAGTACTTC. Translated, it gives CASRTTGDQEIQYF.

This clonotype was recorded many times. This chain joins TRBV2 and TRBJ1-4; D not resolved. V was pared by 4 bases and J by 5 bases, with 17 bases between. The CDR3 sequence is 16 residues long. From germline, CDR1 is SNHLY and CDR2 FYNNEI. The CDR3 spells CASSGPNRRSNEKLFF. The DNA for the CDR3 is TGTGCCAGCAGTGGGCCCAACCGGCGGTCCAATGAAAAACTGTTTTTT. The entire variable domain, with the rest obtained from reference TRBV2 and TRBJ1-4, is as follows: EPEVTQTPSHQVTQMGQEVILRCVPISNHLYFYWYRQILGQKVEFLVSFYNNEISEKSEIFDDQFSVERPDGSNFTLKIRSTKLEDSAMYFCASSGPNRRSNEKLFFGSGTQLSVL.

This clonotype appeared many times. The chain has TRBV29-1 and TRBJ2-7; D possibly corresponds to TRBD1 (6 bases). The CDR3 is 11 residues long. The germline V and J ends were trimmed by 7 bases and 5 bases, with 12 bases remaining between them. Germline-derived CDR1 and CDR2 are SQVTM and ANQGSEA. This CDR3 is CSGTVQHEQYF. The CDR3 DNA is TGCAGCGGGACAGTCCAACACGAGCAGTACTTC.

DNA for the CDR3: TGTGCCAGCAGAAGGACTAGCGGGAAGGTCACCGGGGAGCTGTTTTTT. This sequence encodes CASRRTSGKVTGELFF. This chain joins TRBV7-2 and TRBJ2-2, with 12 positions matching TRBD2. V shed 6 bases, J shed 4 bases, and the junction held 6 bases outside the gene matches. The CDR3 has 16 amino acids. Germline CDR1 is SGHTA and CDR2 is FQGNSA.

This clonotype appeared many times. The rearrangement links TRBV7-9 to TRBJ1-2, with D perhaps matching TRBD1 (5 bases). V lost 5 bases and J 3 bases, leaving 16 bases between the germline ends. There are 15 residues in the CDR3. Germline V gene data show CDR1 as SEHNR and CDR2 as FQNEAQ (reference sequence). CDR3 sequence reads: CASSLETGGDYGYTF. The DNA of the CDR3 is TGTGCCAGCAGCCTGGAGACGGGAGGGGACTATGGCTACACCTTC.

The rearrangement joins TRBV19 to TRBJ1-5; no clear D gene. This CDR3 is built from 18 residues. Germline-derived CDR1 and CDR2 are LNHDA and SQIVND (reference sequence). Deletions cut 2 bases from V and 4 bases from J, with 21 bases between. The CDR3 sequence: CASSIFFGLGQRNQPQHF. The CDR3 bases are TGTGCCAGTAGTATATTTTTCGGACTAGGGCAGAGGAATCAGCCCCAGCATTTT.

This clonotype was recorded a few times. V usage is TRBV6-2 or TRBV6-3 and J usage is TRBJ2-5; the D is unclear. The CDR3 covers 14 residues. Germline values: CDR1 MNHEY, CDR2 SVGEGT. With 2 bases removed from V and 0 bases from J, the gap between germline ends came to 7 bases. CDR3 loop: CASSYGVYQETQYF. In nucleotides, the CDR3 is TGTGCCAGCAGTTACGGAGTGTACCAAGAGACCCAGTACTTC.

Points on this clonotype: A much larger clone is a single base away; this may be a read error. The V and J genes are TRBV2 and TRBJ1-5; 8 nucleotides align to TRBD1. The CDR3 has 13 residues. Germline CDR1 is SNHLY and CDR2 is FYNNEI. Trimming cost V 4 bases and J 6 bases; bases outside gene matches: 2. DNA of the CDR3: TGTGCCAGCAGTGGACAGGGGTTTCAGCCCCAGCATTTT. It specifies CASSGQGFQPQHF.

As regards this clonotype: Sequence at one end of the junction differs from germline and may be a read error. The chain is built from TRBV19 and TRBJ2-7, with a possible D match to TRBD2 (6 bases). CDR1 and CDR2 from the germline V gene are LNHDA and SQIVND (reference sequence). This CDR3 has 12 amino acids. The DNA for the CDR3 is TGTGCCAGTAGCTCGCCGGGGGACGAGCGGTACTTC. Protein product: CASSSPGDERYF.

V is TRBV12-3 or TRBV12-4 and J is TRBJ2-7; 8 bases fit TRBD1. The J call is in doubt because the DNA end fits TRBJ2-4 better. CDR3 length: 12 residues. The CDR3: CASSTGGGIQYF. The DNA for the CDR3 is TGTGCCAGCAGTACAGGGGGAGGCATTCAGTACTTC.

With respect to this clonotype: Given a much more abundant clone one base away, this may be a read error. The chain carries TRBV14 and TRBJ2-2; possible D gene TRBD2, 6 bases. CDR1 and CDR2 from the germline V gene are SGHDN and FVKESK. The CDR3 consists of 16 residues. CDR3 DNA: TGCACCAGCAGCTTGGATTGGGGGGCGAACACCGGGGAGCTGTTTTTT. Amino acids: CTSSLDWGANTGELFF.